One and the same sample provided the 11 T cell receptor beta chains below, sequenced in a study of blood T cell repertoires in COVID-19. Assay: immunoSEQ multiplex PCR; the TCRdb copy retains only in-frame clones and omits some. The table has around 250,000 clones, around 86% seen once. The specimen was peripheral blood. Receptors were obtained from a woman older than 75 with COVID-19, enrolled during active disease.

The chain recombines TRBV5-1 with TRBJ2-1; 8 nucleotides match TRBD2. The CDR3 runs to 15 residues. Trimming at V came to 0 bases and at J to 10 bases, leaving 9 bases not matched to a gene. The germline V gene encodes CDR1 SGHRS and CDR2 YFSETQ. CDR3 region: CASSLERGGGSEQFF. In nucleotides, the CDR3 is TGCGCCAGCAGCTTGGAACGGGGGGGCGGAAGCGAGCAGTTCTTC. Variable domain in full (rest from reference TRBV5-1 and TRBJ2-1): KAGVTQTPRYLIKTRGQQVTLSCSPISGHRSVSWYQQTPGQGLQFLFEYFSETQRNKGNFPGRFSGRQFSNSRSEMNVSTLELGDSALYLCASSLERGGGSEQFFGPGTRLTVL.

The CDR3 loop reads CASSPGSRFNEQFF. The DNA for the CDR3 is TGCGCCAGCAGCCCCGGTTCCCGCTTCAATGAGCAGTTCTTC. The V gene is TRBV5-1, the J gene TRBJ2-1; D gene ambiguous. Germline CDR1 reads SGHRS; CDR2 reads YFSETQ. Trimming cost V 4 bases and J 6 bases, with 14 bases left between them. This CDR3 region has 14 residues.

This clone was counted between two and nine times. V is TRBV5-1 and J is TRBJ1-1; 10 bases fit TRBD1. Germline CDR1 is SGHRS and CDR2 is YFSETQ. The CDR3 runs 15 residues. The junction had 4 bases not matched to a gene; V was cut back by 1 base and J by 4 bases. The CDR3 bases are TGCGCCAGCAGCTTGTATGGGACAGGGGCCACTGAAGCTTTCTTT. Amino acids: CASSLYGTGATEAFF.

The rearrangement uses TRBV3-1 (or the pseudogene TRBV3-2) and TRBJ2-1, with TRBD2 identical over 11 bases. Germline loops: CDR1 LGHDT, CDR2 YNNKEL (reference sequence). Losses at the gene ends were 4 bases for V and 5 bases for J; bases not matched to a gene: 4. The CDR3 is made up of 15 amino acids. This CDR3 is CASSPGTSGNNEQFF. The CDR3 DNA reads TGTGCCAGCAGCCCTGGGACTAGCGGTAACAATGAGCAGTTCTTC.

V is TRBV2 and J is TRBJ1-5; perhaps TRBD1 as D (6 bases). The V end was cut by 5 bases, the J end by 6 bases, with 8 bases between. The CDR3 consists of 12 residues. Germline V gives CDR1 SNHLY, CDR2 FYNNEI. CDR3 amino acids: CASSTGTQPQHF. The CDR3 bases are TGTGCCAGCAGTACAGGGACTCAGCCCCAGCATTTT.

This rearrangement joins TRBV6-5 to TRBJ1-2, with no clear D. CDR3 length: 12 residues. Germline-derived CDR1 and CDR2 are MNHEY and SVGAGI. Trimming left V 2 bases short and J 7 bases short, with 8 bases between. Here the CDR3 reads CASSYASGGYTF. The CDR3 coding sequence is TGTGCCAGCAGTTACGCGAGCGGTGGCTACACCTTC.

The V call is TRBV12-3 or TRBV12-4, the J call TRBJ1-2, with TRBD1 as a possible D gene (5 bases). The CDR3 consists of 13 residues. V was clipped by 1 base and J by 4 bases, with 7 bases between them. The CDR3 DNA reads as TGTGCCAGCAGTTTAGGGGACTCCTATGGCTACACCTTC. It translates to CASSLGDSYGYTF.

This rearrangement joins TRBV7-9 to TRBJ1-1; D not resolved. The germline V gene encodes CDR1 SEHNR and CDR2 FQNEAQ (reference sequence). The CDR3 contains 13 residues. Trimming took off 2 bases at V and 4 bases at J, with 8 bases between the two ends. Here the CDR3 DNA reads TGTGCCAGCAGCTTATACCCCAGCACTGAAGCTTTCTTT. Translated: CASSLYPSTEAFF.

The rearrangement joins TRBV19 to TRBJ2-3; possible D gene TRBD1, 6 bases. The CDR3 is made up of 14 amino acids. Germline V gene data show CDR1 as LNHDA and CDR2 as SQIVND (reference sequence). The V gene lost 8 bases and the J gene lost 6 bases, with 18 bases spanning the gap. The CDR3 is CASRPGQLTDTQYF. The CDR3 DNA follows: TGTGCCAGTCGCCCAGGACAGTTAACTGATACGCAGTATTTT.

V and J are TRBV28 and TRBJ1-2; 9 bases are a match to TRBD1. Per the germline V gene, CDR1 is MDHEN and CDR2 is SYDVKM. V lost 6 bases to trimming and J lost 4 bases; unmatched junction nucleotides: 9. The CDR3 loop spans 15 amino acids. In DNA form, the CDR3 reads TGTGCCAGCAGGGAGCCGGGACAGGGTATCTATGGCTACACCTTC. Its translation: CASREPGQGIYGYTF.

The V and J genes are TRBV19 and TRBJ1-6; TRBD1 might be the D (5 bases). The V end was cut by 7 bases, the J end by 7 bases, with 17 bases between. This CDR3 region has 15 residues. Germline V gene sequence: CDR1 LNHDA, CDR2 SQIVND (reference sequence). The CDR3 sequence: CASTPRPGINSPLHF. In nucleotides, the CDR3 is TGTGCCAGTACCCCCCGACCAGGGATCAATTCACCCCTCCACTTT.